This entry lists 22 T cell receptor beta chains sequenced from one sample in a study of molecular identifiers for immune sequencing clone quantification listed by TCRdb under 2018. The receptor library was made with PCR. The sequencer was an Illumina HiSeq 4000. TCRdb reran the public reads through fastp at Q25 and MiXCR, keeping productive beta chains. For every CDR3 protein sequence, its rows merge into one entry that carries the most common genes and DNA. The sample profile shows 550,000 to 750,000 distinct CDR3 sequences; 15% to 20% of them were found once. Around 0.9% of the sample goes to the ten largest clones. The sequenced sample was naive CD8+ T cells from blood, with Jurkat cell RNA spiked in. This specimen's cell subset or site label, per the study, means: FACS-sorted CD8+CD4-CCR7+CD45RA+ naive T cells. These receptors were collected from a human donor in good health. Some libraries in this study had Jurkat cell RNA spiked in.

The rearrangement links TRBV28 to TRBJ2-1; TRBD1 aligns across 9 bases. The J segment lost 2 bases and the V segment lost 5 bases, leaving 7 bases of the junction unmatched. Looked up from germline, CDR1 is MDHEN and CDR2 is SYDVKM. This CDR3 has 16 residues. The CDR3 region is CASSPPGTGTYNEQFF. The CDR3 bases are TGTGCCAGCAGTCCCCCCGGGACAGGGACCTACAATGAGCAGTTCTTC.

The rearrangement joins TRBV27 to TRBJ2-7, with TRBD1 matching 7 bases. The ends lost 4 bases at V and 0 bases at J; junction bases unmatched: 6. Germline CDR1 reads MNHEY; CDR2 reads SMNVEV (reference sequence). The CDR3 contains 15 residues. The CDR3: CASSWSGGSSYEQYF. The DNA for the CDR3 is TGTGCCAGCAGTTGGTCAGGGGGAAGCTCCTACGAGCAGTACTTC.

This clonotype was seen many times. The gene calls are TRBV6-4 and TRBJ2-5; D call uncertain. The V and J ends lost 2 bases and 1 base respectively, with 11 bases between them. The CDR3 consists of 15 residues. From germline, CDR1 is MRHNA and CDR2 SNTAGT. Here the CDR3 reads CASSDPHNAQETQYF. The CDR3 DNA reads TGTGCCAGCAGTGACCCCCATAACGCCCAAGAGACCCAGTACTTC.

Comment on this clonotype: It may be a read error: a sequence one base away is much more abundant. This rearrangement joins TRBV21-1 to TRBJ2-3; the table gives TRBD2 as D, unverified against the DNA. TRBV21-1 is marked as a pseudogene. The CDR3 sequence is 12 residues long. The CDR3 bases are TGTGCCAGGACTAGCGGTTCAGATACGCGGTATTTT. Amino acid sequence: CARTSGSDTRYF.

This chain uses TRBV2 with TRBJ1-1; possible D gene TRBD1, 5 bases. In germline, CDR1 is SNHLY, CDR2 FYNNEI. V was pared by 8 bases and J by 6 bases, with 7 bases between. The CDR3 spans 10 residues. CDR3 sequence reads: CASAGAEAFF. The CDR3, as DNA: TGTGCCAGCGCGGGGGCTGAAGCTTTCTTT.

This clonotype occurred many times. The chain employs TRBV6-2 or TRBV6-3 and TRBJ1-1, with a possible D match to TRBD1 (6 bases). The CDR3 runs to 16 residues. The germline V and J ends were trimmed by 4 bases and 1 base, with 16 bases remaining between them. Germline V gene sequence: CDR1 MNHEY, CDR2 SVGEGT. This CDR3 reads CASSWDLGQPNTEAFF. Written as DNA, the CDR3 is TGTGCCAGCAGTTGGGACCTTGGACAGCCGAACACTGAAGCTTTCTTT.

This clonotype showed up many times. The rearrangement joins TRBV19 to TRBJ1-4, with D perhaps matching TRBD1 (5 bases). With 7 bases removed from V and 3 bases from J, the gap between germline ends came to 9 bases. The germline gives CDR1 LNHDA, CDR2 SQIVND (reference sequence). The CDR3 sequence is 13 residues long. CDR3 protein: CASNDSPNEKLFF. The CDR3 DNA follows: TGTGCCAGTAATGACAGCCCTAATGAAAAACTGTTTTTT.

This clonotype was seen ten or more times. The CDR3, as DNA: TGCGCCAGCAGCCAACTCCAGCGGTCCCAAGAGACCCAGTACTTC. Amino acids: CASSQLQRSQETQYF. This chain connects TRBV4-1 to TRBJ2-5, with D perhaps matching TRBD2 (5 bases). Per the germline V gene, CDR1 is MGHRA and CDR2 is YSYEKL. This CDR3 has 15 amino acids. Trimming removed 2 bases from V and 1 base from J, with 11 bases in between.

This clonotype showed up many times. This chain uses TRBV7-9 with TRBJ2-3; 11 nucleotides line up with TRBD2. CDR1 and CDR2 (germline): SEHNR, FQNEAQ (reference sequence). V shed 5 bases and J 1 base; nucleotides not matched to a gene: 5. This CDR3 region has 16 residues. CDR3 loop: CASSRLTSGGTDTQYF. Here the CDR3 DNA reads TGTGCCAGCAGCCGCTTGACTAGCGGGGGCACAGATACGCAGTATTTT. The whole variable domain, remainder taken from reference TRBV7-9 and TRBJ2-3, is DTGVSQNPRHKITKRGQNVTFRCDPISEHNRLYWYRQTLGQGPEFLTYFQNEAQLEKSRLLSDRFSAERPKGSFSTLEIQRTEQGDSAMYLCASSRLTSGGTDTQYFGPGTRLTVL.

The chain uses TRBV4-1 and TRBJ1-6; possible D gene TRBD1, 5 bases. Germline V CDR1 and CDR2: MGHRA, YSYEKL. This CDR3 region has 15 residues. Trimming stripped 0 bases from V and 10 bases from J, with 13 bases between. This chain's CDR3 is CASSQEEGLDSPLHF. The CDR3 coding sequence is TGCGCCAGCAGCCAAGAGGAGGGGCTCGACTCACCCCTCCACTTT.

The chain employs TRBV11-2 and TRBJ2-7; TRBD2 might be the D (6 bases). Germline assignment: CDR1 SGHAT and CDR2 FQNNGV. V lost 5 bases to trimming and J lost 2 bases, with 16 bases between them. CDR3 length: 15 residues. CDR3 amino acids: CASSLRELATYEQYF. CDR3 coding DNA: TGTGCCAGCAGCCTTCGGGAACTAGCAACCTACGAGCAGTACTTC.

This clonotype was observed many times. V is TRBV6-6 and J is TRBJ2-3; a possible D gene is TRBD2 (6 bases). This CDR3 comprises 19 residues. The V end lost 5 bases, the J end lost 2 bases, and 26 bases lay between the germline ends. Germline CDR1 MNHNY, CDR2 SVGAGI (reference sequence). CDR3 coding DNA: TGTGCCAGCAGTACCCTAAGTTTGGTACTAGCAAGACACACAGATACGCAGTATTTT. This translates into CASSTLSLVLARHTDTQYF.

Note on this clonotype: Possible read error: a much larger clone is one base away. The chain uses TRBV9 and TRBJ2-5; no reliable D call. The CDR3 loop spans 15 amino acids. Germline V gene data show CDR1 as SGDLS and CDR2 as YYNGEE. This chain's CDR3 is CVSSEEGPAPETQYF. In DNA, the CDR3 is TGTGTCAGCAGCGAGGAAGGTCCCGCCCCGGAGACCCAGTACTTC.

The V gene is TRBV6-2 or TRBV6-3, the J gene TRBJ1-4; no firm D call. Per the germline V gene, CDR1 is MNHEY and CDR2 is SVGEGT. The V gene lost 5 bases and the J gene lost 0 bases, with 16 bases spanning the gap. This CDR3 region has 17 residues. Here the CDR3 DNA reads TGTGCCAGCAGTGGTCCTCCGGTTTTTTCAACTAATGAAAAACTGTTTTTT. It encodes CASSGPPVFSTNEKLFF.

This clonotype was detected many times. The V call is TRBV6-1, the J call TRBJ2-3; no clear D gene. Trimming pared 8 bases from V and 0 bases from J, leaving 21 bases between. The CDR3 spans 17 residues. In germline, CDR1 is MNHNS, CDR2 SASEGT. CDR3 in DNA: TGTGCCAGCGTGGGAATGGTGGCGGCCCCAAGCACAGATACGCAGTATTTT. Translated, it gives CASVGMVAAPSTDTQYF.

With regard to this clonotype: A much bigger clone sits one base away, suggesting this may be a read error. The rearrangement joins TRBV25-1 to TRBJ1-1; the D is unclear. Trimming took 1 base from V and 4 from J, leaving 7 bases between them. The V gene's germline CDR1 is MGHDK and CDR2 SYGVNS. The CDR3 is 13 amino acids. Here the CDR3 reads CASSESGGTEAFF. CDR3 coding DNA: TGTGCCAGCAGTGAATCGGGAGGCACTGAAGCTTTCTTT.

This clonotype was seen many times. This rearrangement joins TRBV30 to TRBJ2-1; D is unclear. V lost 3 bases and J lost 5, with 11 bases in between. From germline, CDR1 is GTSNPN and CDR2 SVGIG (reference sequence). This CDR3 is built from 13 residues. The CDR3 region has the DNA TGTGCCTGGAGCGAGCCGGTAGACAATGAGCAGTTCTTC. Translation gives CAWSEPVDNEQFF.

This clonotype was counted ten times or more. The V and J genes are TRBV28 and TRBJ2-7; TRBD1 is a possible D gene (5 bases). CDR1 MDHEN and CDR2 SYDVKM come from the germline V gene. The CDR3 runs to 14 residues. Trimming removed 5 bases at V and 0 bases at J, with 11 bases between. CDR3 loop: CASSTRVSSYEQYF. The CDR3 DNA sequence: TGTGCCAGCAGTACCAGGGTTAGCTCCTACGAGCAGTACTTC.

The chain uses TRBV13 and TRBJ2-1; D not certain. The CDR3 has 13 amino acids. The ends were cut back, 0 bases at V and 7 bases at J, with 7 bases in the middle. Germline assignment: CDR1 PRHDT and CDR2 FYEKMQ (reference sequence). The CDR3 DNA follows: TGTGCCAGCAGCTTAGGTGTCGGAAATGAGCAGTTCTTC. The encoded protein is CASSLGVGNEQFF.

This clonotype was picked up many times. This chain links TRBV4-3 with TRBJ2-7, with 9 bases aligning to TRBD2. Germline CDR1 reads LGHNA; CDR2 reads YSLEER. With V trimmed by 4 bases and J by 3 bases, 4 bases remained unmatched. The CDR3 sequence is 14 residues long. The CDR3 is CASSLQAGGYEQYF. The CDR3 bases are TGCGCCAGCAGCCTACAAGCGGGGGGCTACGAGCAGTACTTC.

This clonotype was observed at least ten times. This CDR3 reads CASIFWDRGEEQYF. The CDR3 DNA follows: TGTGCCAGCATATTTTGGGACAGGGGTGAGGAGCAGTACTTC. The chain links TRBV2 to TRBJ2-7, with 10 bases matching TRBD1. The CDR3 is 14 amino acids. Germline V gives CDR1 SNHLY, CDR2 FYNNEI. Trimming removed 7 bases from V and 7 bases from J; junction bases left unmatched: 10.

J is TRBJ1-2 and V is TRBV5-8, with D unclear. The V and J ends lost 4 bases and 0 bases respectively, with 10 bases between them. The germline CDR1 and CDR2 sequences are SGHTS and YDEGEE. The CDR3 has 14 residues. The CDR3 region has the DNA TGTGCCAGCAGCCAGGTCCAAACTAACTATGGCTACACCTTC. It translates to CASSQVQTNYGYTF.